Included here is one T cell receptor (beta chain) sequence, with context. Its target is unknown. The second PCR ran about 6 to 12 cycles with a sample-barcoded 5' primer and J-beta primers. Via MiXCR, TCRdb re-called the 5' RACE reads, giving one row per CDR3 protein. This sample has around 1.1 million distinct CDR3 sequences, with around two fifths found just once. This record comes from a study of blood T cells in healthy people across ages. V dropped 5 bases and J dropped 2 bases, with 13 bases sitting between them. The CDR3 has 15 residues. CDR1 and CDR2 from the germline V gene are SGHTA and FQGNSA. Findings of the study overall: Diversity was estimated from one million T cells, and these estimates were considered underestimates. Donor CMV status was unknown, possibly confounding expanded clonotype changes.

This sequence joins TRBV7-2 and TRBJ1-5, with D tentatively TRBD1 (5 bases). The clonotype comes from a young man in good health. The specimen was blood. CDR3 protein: CASSLSGDGNQPQHF. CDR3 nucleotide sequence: TGTGCCAGCAGCCTGTCCGGGGACGGCAATCAGCCCCAGCATTTT.